This T cell receptor beta chain was found in a study of radiotherapy plus CTLA-4 blockade in lung cancer. General study findings and limits: The authors reported that early blood T cell clone dynamics, with interferon-beta, best predicted response. Clones derived from tumor TCRs expanded in blood after radiotherapy plus ipilimumab.

On this clone itself: The antigen is undetermined.

Assay: immunoSEQ multiplex PCR; the TCRdb copy retains only in-frame clones and omits some. The sample shows 100,000 to 150,000 clones, 80% to 90% of them seen only once. Ipilimumab-mediated CTLA-4 blockade plus focal radiation was given to patients having chemo-refractory metastatic non-small-cell lung cancer. V lost 5 bases and J 1 base, leaving 12 bases between the germline ends. CDR1 MNHEY and CDR2 SVGAGI come from the germline V gene. The CDR3 spans 15 residues. This chain connects TRBV6-5 to TRBJ2-1; D remains ambiguous. The sequencing here drew on peripheral blood, taken from a patient treated with radiotherapy plus ipilimumab. The clonotype originates from a human donor with non-small cell lung cancer that progressed on radiotherapy plus ipilimumab. As DNA, the CDR3 is TGTGCCAGCAGTCTTCAGCCTAGGTCCTACAATGAGCAGTTCTTC. It yields the protein CASSLQPRSYNEQFF.